A selection of T cell receptor beta chains follows, all from one sample in a study of blood T cell repertoires in COVID-19. Repertoires were generated with immunoSEQ multiplex PCR, while TCRdb's copy carries only in-frame clones and drops some. The sample records 60,000 to 85,000 clones, approximately 83% being singletons. The sequenced material came from peripheral blood. These receptors came from a human donor in a cohort sampled during active COVID-19. CDR3s include the opening cysteine and the closing phenylalanine or tryptophan. The D gene is left open where the match is weak. Rows give clone size only sometimes, using once, few, many, or a class for an expanded clone.

. | TRBJ2-1 | TRBV5-4 | . | TGTGCCAGCAGCTTGGCCGTGCTACGCTCCTACAATGAGCAGTTCTTC | CASSLAVLRSYNEQFF
. | TRBJ2-5 | TRBV9 | TRBD1 | TGTGCCAGCAGCGTAGCTACTGGACAGGGGATAGAGACCCAGTACTTC | CASSVATGQGIETQYF
. | TRBJ2-5 | TRBV7-2 | . | TGTGCCAGCAGAGGGGGTGGGGGACAGACCCAGTACTTC | CASRGGGGQTQYF
. | TRBJ1-6 | TRBV14 | . | TGTGCCAGCAGCCAAGATGTCGGCAGGAACAATTCACCCCTCCACTTT | CASSQDVGRNNSPLHF
once | TRBJ2-3 | TRBV25-1 | TRBD2 | TGTGCCAGCAGTGAATCTAAGGTGGGGGGGGTGACCACAGATACGCAGTATTTT | CASSESKVGGVTTDTQYF
. | TRBJ2-5 | TRBV5-1 | TRBD1 | TGCGCCAGCAGCTTGCGGACAGGGGGGAAAGAGACCCAGTACTTC | CASSLRTGGKETQYF
. | TRBJ2-7 | TRBV10-3 | TRBD2 | TGTGCCATCAGTGAGCCTCTAGCGGGGGTCTCCGAGCAGTACTTC | CAISEPLAGVSEQYF
. | TRBJ1-5 | TRBV9 | TRBD1 | TGTGCCAGCAGCGAGGGGACAGGGTGGAATAATCAGCCCCAGCATTTT | CASSEGTGWNNQPQHF
. | TRBJ1-2 | TRBV12-3/TRBV12-4 | . | TGTGCCAGCAGTTTCGAGGGCTCGGATGGCTACACCTTC | CASSFEGSDGYTF
few | TRBJ1-6 | TRBV11-2 | . | TGTGCCAGCAGCCGAAGTCCGGGGTTGGAGGCACCCCTCCACTTT | CASSRSPGLEAPLHF
. | TRBJ1-4 | TRBV4-3 | . | TGCGCCAGCAGCCAAGTACTAAGAACTAATGAAAAACTGTTTTTT | CASSQVLRTNEKLFF
. | TRBJ1-4 | TRBV6-5 | . | TGTGCCACCCTCTCCCCAGGGGTCAATGAAAAACTGTTTTTT | CATLSPGVNEKLFF
. | TRBJ2-7 | TRBV4-3 | . | TGCGCCAGCAGCCAAGGATTTCTGGGGGGGGGCACCTACGAGCAGTACTTC | CASSQGFLGGGTYEQYF
. | TRBJ1-1 | TRBV21-1 | . | TGTGCCAGCAAAAAGGGCAGGGTCACTGAAGCTTTCTTT | CASKKGRVTEAFF
. | TRBJ2-1 | TRBV7-6 | TRBD1 | TGTGCCAGCAGCTTGGGACAGGGTCGTCATAATGAGCAGTTCTTC | CASSLGQGRHNEQFF
. | TRBJ2-3 | TRBV2 | TRBD2 | TGTGCCAGCAGCCTTTTTACTAGCGGGGGCACAGATACGCAGTATTTT | CASSLFTSGGTDTQYF
. | TRBJ1-5 | TRBV7-9 | TRBD1 | TGTGCCAGCAGCTTAGGGACAGGGGATCAGCCCCAGCATTTT | CASSLGTGDQPQHF
. | TRBJ2-5 | TRBV19 | TRBD2 | TGTGCCAGTAAAATAGCGGGGGCAGAGACCCAGTACTTC | CASKIAGAETQYF
. | TRBJ2-7 | TRBV28 | TRBD1 | TGTGCCAGCAGTCCAGGGCCCGGGACAGTATACTTC | CASSPGPGTVYF
. | TRBJ2-3 | TRBV7-2 | TRBD2 | TGTGCCAGCAGCTTGGGAGGGAAGAGCTCAGATACGCAGTATTTT | CASSLGGKSSDTQYF
. | TRBJ2-5 | TRBV5-1 | . | TGCGCCAGCAGCTTGCAAGGGTCGGGAGTCGCCCAAGAGACCCAGTACTTC | CASSLQGSGVAQETQYF
. | TRBJ2-2 | TRBV18 | . | TGTGCCAGCTCAGGGAGCTACTCGAACACCGGGGAGCTGTTTTTT | CASSGSYSNTGELFF
once | TRBJ2-3 | TRBV11-2 | TRBD1 | TGTGCCAGCAGCGTTACAGGGGGCGGCACAGATACGCAGTATTTT | CASSVTGGGTDTQYF
once | TRBJ2-7 | TRBV5-4 | . | TGTGCCAGCAGCTTGCCAGGGTACGAGCAGTACTTC | CASSLPGYEQYF
. | TRBJ2-2 | TRBV6-6 | TRBD1 | TGTGCCAGCAGTTACAGGACAGGGAACACCGGGGAGCTGTTTTTT | CASSYRTGNTGELFF
. | TRBJ2-3 | TRBV9 | . | TGTGCCAGCAGCGGGCATAAGTCAGATACGCAGTATTTT | CASSGHKSDTQYF
. | TRBJ2-2 | TRBV7-6 | TRBD2 | TGTGCCAGCAGCTGGGGGGGACTCCTGAACACCGGGGAGCTGTTTTTT | CASSWGGLLNTGELFF
. | TRBJ2-7 | TRBV13 | . | TGTGCCAGCAGAAAATCCGGGACTCGGTACGAGCAGTACTTC | CASRKSGTRYEQYF
. | TRBJ2-1 | TRBV28 | TRBD1 | TGTGCCAGCAGTCAAAGAAACAGGGGGAGATACAATGAGCAGTTCTTC | CASSQRNRGRYNEQFF
. | TRBJ2-2 | TRBV11-2 | . | TGTGCCAGCAGCTTAAAACAGCTCACCGGGGAGCTGTTTTTT | CASSLKQLTGELFF
. | TRBJ2-1 | TRBV13 | TRBD1 | TGTGCCAGCAGCTTACCCGGGACAGCTATTTACAATGAGCAGTTCTTC | CASSLPGTAIYNEQFF
. | TRBJ1-6 | TRBV5-5 | . | TGTGCCAGCACTCTCGACCCCCTAGTTAATTCACCCCTCCACTTT | CASTLDPLVNSPLHF
. | TRBJ1-5 | TRBV28 | TRBD1 | TGTGCCAGCAAGCTGGACAGGGTAGGTCAGCCCCAGCATTTT | CASKLDRVGQPQHF
. | TRBJ2-7 | TRBV6-6 | . | TGTGCCAGCAGTTATCAGGCTAGCGTGCCTTACGAGCAGTACTTC | CASSYQASVPYEQYF
. | TRBJ1-1 | TRBV29-1 | . | TGCAGCGTTGTAGCATCTAACACTGAAGCTTTCTTT | CSVVASNTEAFF
few | TRBJ1-4 | TRBV10-3 | TRBD1 | TGTGCCATCAGTGAGTCGCGGGACAGTAATGAAAAACTGTTTTTT | CAISESRDSNEKLFF
. | TRBJ1-1 | TRBV2 | TRBD1 | TGTGCCAGCAGTGAAGAGGGACAGGGAGGGACTGAAGCTTTCTTT | CASSEEGQGGTEAFF
. | TRBJ2-7 | TRBV25-1 | TRBD2 | TGTGCCAGCAGTGAGCGGGGGGGAAGTGGAGCCTACGAGCAGTACTTC | CASSERGGSGAYEQYF
. | TRBJ2-7 | TRBV27 | TRBD1 | TGTGCCAGCAGTTCGTCAACAGGGGGATACGAGCAGTACTTC | CASSSSTGGYEQYF
few | TRBJ2-3 | TRBV9 | . | TGTGCCAGCAGCGTTATGGGCGCAGATACGCAGTATTTT | CASSVMGADTQYF
. | TRBJ2-5 | TRBV6-1 | . | TGTGCCAGCAACCTAGACAGTACCCAAGAGACCCAGTACTTC | CASNLDSTQETQYF
few | TRBJ2-7 | TRBV18 | TRBD1 | TGTGCCAGCTCCCTTCAGGGGACAGGGGCCTACGAGCAGTACTTC | CASSLQGTGAYEQYF
. | TRBJ2-3 | TRBV5-1 | TRBD1 | TGCGCCAGCAGTCCCGGGACAGGGGGATCCGATACGCAGTATTTT | CASSPGTGGSDTQYF
. | TRBJ2-1 | TRBV5-3 | TRBD2 | TGTGCCAGAAGCTTGGGTTTAGCGGGGGACCCCTACAATGAGCAGTTCTTC | CARSLGLAGDPYNEQFF
. | TRBJ1-6 | TRBV6-5 | TRBD1 | TGTGCCAGCAGTCGACAGGGGGCTGAGGGGTCACCCCTCCACTTT | CASSRQGAEGSPLHF
. | TRBJ2-5 | TRBV7-9 | TRBD2 | TGTGCCAGCAGCATCAACGCGGGGGGCGGGGAGACCCAGTACTTC | CASSINAGGGETQYF
. | TRBJ1-6 | TRBV11-2 | TRBD1 | TGTGCCAGCAGCGGTAGGGGCGCCGGACAGGGAAGTTCACCCCTCCACTTT | CASSGRGAGQGSSPLHF
once | TRBJ1-2 | TRBV11-2 | TRBD1 | TGTGCCAGCAGCTTGAGAGGGACAGCCATTACCTACACCTTC | CASSLRGTAITYTF
. | TRBJ1-5 | TRBV6-1 | TRBD1 | TGTGCCAGCAGTGAAGGTAACAGGGGGAACAATCAGCCCCAGCATTTT | CASSEGNRGNNQPQHF
once | TRBJ2-5 | TRBV5-1 | . | TGCGCCAGCAGCTTGTCGGGGGGCCTAATCCAAGAGACCCAGTACTTC | CASSLSGGLIQETQYF
. | TRBJ1-1 | TRBV4-3 | . | TGCGCCAGCAGCCAAGATTCCGCGGGGAACACTGAAGCTTTCTTT | CASSQDSAGNTEAFF
. | TRBJ1-5 | TRBV6-1 | . | TGTGCCAGCAGTGAAGCGACAGTTCATAGCAATCAGCCCCAGCATTTT | CASSEATVHSNQPQHF
. | TRBJ1-5 | TRBV2 | . | TGTGCCAGCAGTGAAGGGGCAGGGTTTGGGGATCAGCCCCAGCATTTT | CASSEGAGFGDQPQHF
. | TRBJ2-1 | TRBV7-3 | TRBD2 | TGTGCCAGCAGCAACCCAGCGGGGGGAAGGAATGAGCAGTTCTTC | CASSNPAGGRNEQFF
. | TRBJ1-2 | TRBV7-2 | TRBD1 | TGTGCCAGCAGCTTAGTTGGGACAGGGGCTAACTATGGCTACACCTTC | CASSLVGTGANYGYTF
. | TRBJ2-3 | TRBV10-1 | . | TGCGCCAGCAGTGACGGGGGCACAGATACGCAGTATTTT | CASSDGGTDTQYF
. | TRBJ1-5 | TRBV4-2 | TRBD1 | TGTGCCAGCAGCCAAGATAAGGGGGCGGGAAGCAATCAGCCCCAGCATTTT | CASSQDKGAGSNQPQHF